This TCR beta chain was sequenced during a study of cytomegalovirus exposure and HLA in healthy donors. Study summary: Within the Caucasian-associated ancestry cluster were more than 75% of the roughly 400 genotyped donors.

PCR primers comprised 60 Vbeta and 13 Jbeta primers. The protocol was immunoSEQ multiplex PCR, while the TCRdb copy is restricted to in-frame clones and leaves out a portion. The table lists around 120,000 clones, about three quarters of them singletons. General observations from the study: In a later analysis, a missense DCLRE1C variant was linked to TCR beta V- and J-gene trimming.

This clone was seen a handful of times. Its antigen is not identified. Germline V gene sequence: CDR1 SGHDT, CDR2 YYEEEE. Trimming stripped 0 bases from V and 6 bases from J, with 3 bases between. This CDR3 spans 11 amino acids. The chain has TRBV5-6 and TRBJ1-2; D is undetermined. This TCR came from a human donor in good health. The sequenced sample was PBMCs. CDR3 in DNA: TGTGCCAGCAGCTTGGCAGATGGCTACACCTTC. It specifies CASSLADGYTF.